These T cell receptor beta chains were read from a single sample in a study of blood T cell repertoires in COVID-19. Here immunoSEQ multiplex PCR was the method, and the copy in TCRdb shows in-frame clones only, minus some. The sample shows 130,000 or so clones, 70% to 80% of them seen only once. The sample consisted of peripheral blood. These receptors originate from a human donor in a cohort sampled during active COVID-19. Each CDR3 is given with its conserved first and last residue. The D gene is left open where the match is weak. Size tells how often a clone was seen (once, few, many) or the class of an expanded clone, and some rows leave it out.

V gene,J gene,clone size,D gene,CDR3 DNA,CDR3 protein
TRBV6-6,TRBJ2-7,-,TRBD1,TGTGCCAGCAGGGAGGGACAGGGGCGCTCCTACGAGCAGTACTTC,CASREGQGRSYEQYF
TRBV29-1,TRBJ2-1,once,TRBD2,TGCAGCGCGAGGACTAGCGGGGCCAATGAGCAGTTCTTC,CSARTSGANEQFF
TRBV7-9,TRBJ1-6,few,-,TGTGCCAGCAGCTTAGCTACGGGTAGGGGTTCACCCCTCCACTTT,CASSLATGRGSPLHF
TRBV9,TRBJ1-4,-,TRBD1,TGTGCCAGCAGCGTGGGACAGGGGCTTGCTAATGAAAAACTGTTTTTT,CASSVGQGLANEKLFF
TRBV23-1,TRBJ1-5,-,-,TGCGCCAGCAGTCTCTCCCAGGTGACCCATAGCAATCAGCCCCAGCATTTT,CASSLSQVTHSNQPQHF
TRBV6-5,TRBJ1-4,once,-,TGTGCCAGCAGGTCGTTCAGGGAAGTAGGGGAAAAACTGTTTTTT,CASRSFREVGEKLFF
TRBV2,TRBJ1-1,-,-,TGTGCCAGCAGTTACAGGGCGGACACTGAAGCTTTCTTT,CASSYRADTEAFF
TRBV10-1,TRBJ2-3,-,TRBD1,TGCGCCAGCAGGATGGGACAGTTTAGCACAGATACGCAGTATTTT,CASRMGQFSTDTQYF
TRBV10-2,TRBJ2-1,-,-,TGCGCCAGCAGTGAGTCTCCTAGTGCCTACAATGAGCAGTTCTTC,CASSESPSAYNEQFF
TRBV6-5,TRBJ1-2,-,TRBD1,TGTGCCAGCATTATACACAGGGGGGGCTATGGCTACACCTTC,CASIIHRGGYGYTF
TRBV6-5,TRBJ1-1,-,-,TGTGCCAGCAGCCGGACACCAGGGGCGAGCACTGAAGCTTTCTTT,CASSRTPGASTEAFF
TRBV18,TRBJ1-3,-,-,TGTGCCAGCTCACCAGGTAGCTCTGGAAACACCATATATTTT,CASSPGSSGNTIYF
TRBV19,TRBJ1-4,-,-,TGTGCCAGTAGAACGACGGGGGGCACTAATGAAAAACTGTTTTTT,CASRTTGGTNEKLFF
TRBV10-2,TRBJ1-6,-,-,TGCGCCAGCAGTTATGAGGGTGCCAATTCACCCCTCCACTTT,CASSYEGANSPLHF
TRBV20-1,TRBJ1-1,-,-,TGCAGTGCTAGTGCGAGGGCCATGAACACTGAAGCTTTCTTT,CSASARAMNTEAFF
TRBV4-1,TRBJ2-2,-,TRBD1,TGCGCCAGCAGCCAATGGGGACGACAGGGGTCCGGGGAGCTGTTTTTT,CASSQWGRQGSGELFF
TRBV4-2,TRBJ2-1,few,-,TGTGCCAGCAGCCAAGACACGGGCTCCTACAATGAGCAGTTCTTC,CASSQDTGSYNEQFF
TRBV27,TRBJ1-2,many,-,TGTGCCAGCAGTTTGGGCAGGCACGGGAGCTACACCTTC,CASSLGRHGSYTF
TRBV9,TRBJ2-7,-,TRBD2,TGTGCCAGCAGCGTAGACCCTAGCGGGGGGGCATACGAGCAGTACTTC,CASSVDPSGGAYEQYF
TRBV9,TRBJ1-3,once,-,TGTGCCAGCAGCGTAGCCGGGGGTACTGGAAACACCATATATTTT,CASSVAGGTGNTIYF
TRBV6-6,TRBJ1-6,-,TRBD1,TGTGCCAGCAGTGCAGGGGGCTCCTATAATTCACCCCTCCACTTT,CASSAGGSYNSPLHF
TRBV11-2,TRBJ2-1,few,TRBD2,TGTGCCAGCAGCCCTACCCGAGCGGGGGGGCCTTATGAGCAGTTCTTC,CASSPTRAGGPYEQFF
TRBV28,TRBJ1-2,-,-,TGTGCCAGCGATTCACAGACCAATTATGGCTACACCTTC,CASDSQTNYGYTF
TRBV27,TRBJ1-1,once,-,TGTGCCAGCAAACCCGACAGATTGAACACTGAAGCTTTCTTT,CASKPDRLNTEAFF
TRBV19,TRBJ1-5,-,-,TGTGCCAGTAGTATCCCGGGAAAGGGAGGGAATCAGCCCCAGCATTTT,CASSIPGKGGNQPQHF
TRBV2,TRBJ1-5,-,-,TGTGCCAGCAGACTACAGGGAAATAGCAATCAGCCCCAGCATTTT,CASRLQGNSNQPQHF
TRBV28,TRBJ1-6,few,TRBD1,TGTGCCAGCAGTTGGGACAGCTCATATAATTCACCCCTCCACTTT,CASSWDSSYNSPLHF
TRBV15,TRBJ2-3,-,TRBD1,TGTGCCACCAGCCGAATCGGACAGGGGAGCACAGATACGCAGTATTTT,CATSRIGQGSTDTQYF
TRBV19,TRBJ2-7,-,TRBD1,TGTGCCAGTAGCCTAACAGGGGGCGTCGGGTACGAGCAGTACTTC,CASSLTGGVGYEQYF
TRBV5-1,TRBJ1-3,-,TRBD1,TGCGCCAGCAGCCGAGCGAGGACAGGGGACACCATATATTTT,CASSRARTGDTIYF
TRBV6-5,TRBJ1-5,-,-,TGTGCCAGCAGTTACAGGGAGGGTCAGCCCCAGCATTTT,CASSYREGQPQHF
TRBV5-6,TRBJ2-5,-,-,TGTGCCAGCAGCTTGTGGCCACCGGAGACCCAGTACTTC,CASSLWPPETQYF
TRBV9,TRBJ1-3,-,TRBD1,TGTGCCAGCAGCGGCGACAGGGCTGGAAACACCATATATTTT,CASSGDRAGNTIYF
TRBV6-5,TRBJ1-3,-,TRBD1,TGTGCCAGCAGTTCTACCGACAGGGTGGCTGGAAACACCATATATTTT,CASSSTDRVAGNTIYF
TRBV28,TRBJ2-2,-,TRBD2,TGTGCCAGCAGTTCACAGACTAGCGGATACACCGGGGAGCTGTTTTTT,CASSSQTSGYTGELFF
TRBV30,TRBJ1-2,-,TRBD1,TGTGCCTGGAGTCGTGGACAGGGAGGGCTTGGCTATGGCTACACCTTC,CAWSRGQGGLGYGYTF
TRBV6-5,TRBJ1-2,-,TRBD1,TGTGCCAGCAGCCCCGACAGGGGGATCACTGGCTACACCTTC,CASSPDRGITGYTF
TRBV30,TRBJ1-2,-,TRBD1,TGTGCCTGGAGAAAACAGGGGGCAGGAGATGGCTACACCTTC,CAWRKQGAGDGYTF
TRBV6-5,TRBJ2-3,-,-,TGTGCCAGCAGTTACCCCGGGACAGATACGCAGTATTTT,CASSYPGTDTQYF
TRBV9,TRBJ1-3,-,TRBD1,TGTGCCAGCAGCCTCCAGACAGGGGGAAACACCATATATTTT,CASSLQTGGNTIYF
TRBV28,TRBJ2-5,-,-,TGTGCCAGCAACACCCCGCAAGGCGGAGAGACCCAGTACTTC,CASNTPQGGETQYF
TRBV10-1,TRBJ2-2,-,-,TGCGCCAGCAGTGGATACAGCCCCCGAGCCGGGGAGCTGTTTTTT,CASSGYSPRAGELFF
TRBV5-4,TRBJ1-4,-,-,TGTGCCAGCAGCCACCCACAGAATGAAAAACTGTTTTTT,CASSHPQNEKLFF
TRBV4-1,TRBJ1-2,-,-,TGCGCCAGCAGCCAAGATCGCGAGCTTAACTATGGCTACACCTTC,CASSQDRELNYGYTF
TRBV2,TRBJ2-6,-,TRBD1,TGTGCCAGCAGTGAAGCGAGGGACAGACGCTCTGGGGCCAACGTCCTGACTTTC,CASSEARDRRSGANVLTF